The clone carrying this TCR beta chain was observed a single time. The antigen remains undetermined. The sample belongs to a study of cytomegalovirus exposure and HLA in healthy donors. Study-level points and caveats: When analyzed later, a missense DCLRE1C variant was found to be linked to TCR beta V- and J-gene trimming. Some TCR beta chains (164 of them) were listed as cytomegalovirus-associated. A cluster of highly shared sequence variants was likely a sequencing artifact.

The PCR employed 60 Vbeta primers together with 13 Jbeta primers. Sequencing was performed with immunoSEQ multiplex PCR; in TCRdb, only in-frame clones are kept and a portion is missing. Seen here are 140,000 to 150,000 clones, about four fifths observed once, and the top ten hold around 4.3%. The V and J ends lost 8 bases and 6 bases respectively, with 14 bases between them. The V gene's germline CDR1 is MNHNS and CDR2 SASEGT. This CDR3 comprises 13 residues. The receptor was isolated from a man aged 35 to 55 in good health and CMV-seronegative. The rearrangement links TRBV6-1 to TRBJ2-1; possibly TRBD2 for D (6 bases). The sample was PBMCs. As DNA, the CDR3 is TGTGCCAGCGGGCGGGATCCCAGCAATGAGCAGTTCTTC. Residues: CASGRDPSNEQFF.